This is a list of T cell receptor beta chains from one sample in a study of cytomegalovirus exposure and HLA in healthy donors. Clones were read by immunoSEQ multiplex PCR, and TCRdb kept only the in-frame ones, dropping some. The sample consists of 150,000 to 180,000 clones, over 65% of them appearing once. The sequenced sample was PBMCs. These receptors originate from a woman aged 40 to 49 in good health and CMV-seronegative. Each CDR3 is given with its conserved first and last residue. The order of the fields is D gene, clone size, J gene, V gene, CDR3 protein, CDR3 DNA. D genes are given only for firm matches. Rows may omit the clone size; those that give it use once, few, many or a size class.

>TRBD1|NA|TRBJ2-7|TRBV2
CASFVTGDHEQYF
TGTGCCAGCTTTGTGACAGGGGATCACGAGCAGTACTTC
>TRBD1|NA|TRBJ2-1|TRBV5-6
CASSLGQGYNEQFF
TGTGCCAGCAGCTTGGGACAGGGATACAATGAGCAGTTCTTC
>NA|NA|TRBJ2-7|TRBV11-3
CASSLWTADYEQYF
TGTGCCAGCAGCTTATGGACAGCGGACTACGAGCAGTACTTC
>TRBD2|NA|TRBJ2-1|TRBV28
CASSLVSSGSYNEQFF
TGTGCCAGCAGTTTAGTGTCTAGCGGTTCCTACAATGAGCAGTTCTTC
>TRBD2|NA|TRBJ2-1|TRBV11-2
CASSLELAGLSNEQFF
TGTGCCAGCAGCTTAGAACTAGCGGGACTTAGCAATGAGCAGTTCTTC
>TRBD1|once|TRBJ1-2|TRBV19
CASSISGQGHYGYTF
TGTGCCAGTAGTATCTCAGGACAGGGGCACTATGGCTACACCTTC
>NA|NA|TRBJ2-5|TRBV5-1
CASSNQAYQETQYF
TGCGCCAGCAGCAACCAGGCGTACCAAGAGACCCAGTACTTC
>TRBD2|NA|TRBJ2-1|TRBV12-5
CASGYSSGGGSEQFF
TGTGCTAGTGGTTACTCGAGCGGGGGGGGCAGTGAGCAGTTCTTC
>NA|NA|TRBJ2-7|TRBV10-3
CATAGRPRESYEQYF
TGTGCCACCGCCGGCCGCCCCCGGGAGTCCTACGAGCAGTACTTC
>NA|NA|TRBJ2-5|TRBV5-1
CASSPQTGRAGETQYF
TGCGCCAGCAGCCCTCAAACGGGGCGGGCGGGGGAGACCCAGTACTTC
>NA|NA|TRBJ1-1|TRBV6-5
CASSLGARTNTEAFF
TGTGCCAGCAGTTTGGGGGCCAGGACCAACACTGAAGCTTTCTTT
>NA|NA|TRBJ2-1|TRBV10-3
CAISENTVSMNEQFF
TGTGCCATCAGTGAGAATACAGTCTCCATGAATGAGCAGTTCTTC
>NA|NA|TRBJ2-2|TRBV5-1
CASSLEGVNTGELFF
TGCGCCAGCAGCTTGGAAGGGGTTAACACCGGGGAGCTGTTTTTT
>TRBD1|few|TRBJ2-2|TRBV5-1
CASSAPKQGITGELFF
TGCGCCAGCAGCGCCCCCAAACAGGGGATAACCGGGGAGCTGTTTTTT
>NA|few|TRBJ1-2|TRBV7-8
CASSASSTVVYGYTF
TGTGCCAGCAGCGCATCATCGACAGTAGTCTATGGCTACACCTTC
>NA|NA|TRBJ1-2|TRBV6-6
CASSPNYGYTF
TGTGCCAGCAGTCCAAACTATGGCTACACCTTC
>NA|NA|TRBJ2-5|TRBV27
CASSLRGETQYF
TGTGCCAGCAGTTTGAGAGGGGAGACCCAGTACTTC
>NA|once|TRBJ2-1|TRBV9
CASSVGLADEQFF
TGTGCCAGCAGCGTAGGGCTAGCTGATGAGCAGTTCTTC
>TRBD2|NA|TRBJ2-5|TRBV5-1
CASSLAPAGGGETQYF
TGCGCCAGCAGCTTGGCCCCTGCGGGAGGAGGAGAGACCCAGTACTTC
>TRBD1|NA|TRBJ1-2|TRBV10-2
CASSQFGTGVRVRGGYTF
TGCGCCAGCAGTCAATTCGGGACAGGGGTCAGGGTCCGAGGGGGCTACACCTTC
>NA|once|TRBJ1-5|TRBV12-2
CASRLKQGTFPDQPQHF
TGTGCAAGTCGCTTGAAACAGGGGACATTCCCGGATCAGCCCCAGCATTTT
>NA|NA|TRBJ1-5|TRBV19
CASSPGVNQPQHF
TGTGCCAGTAGCCCAGGGGTCAATCAGCCCCAGCATTTT
>TRBD1|once|TRBJ2-7|TRBV29-1
CSVPAWDSYEQYF
TGCAGCGTTCCCGCCTGGGACAGCTACGAGCAGTACTTC
>TRBD2|NA|TRBJ2-1|TRBV5-4
CASNFGTSGSWGEQFF
TGTGCCAGCAACTTCGGGACTAGCGGGAGTTGGGGTGAGCAGTTCTTC
>NA|NA|TRBJ1-5|TRBV27
CASSLMGGQPQHF
TGTGCCAGCAGTTTAATGGGAGGGCAGCCCCAGCATTTT
>TRBD2|NA|TRBJ2-5|TRBV7-2
CASSLAAGSGRAGETQYF
TGTGCCAGCAGCTTAGCTGCAGGGAGCGGGAGGGCGGGAGAGACCCAGTACTTC
>NA|NA|TRBJ2-3|TRBV6-5
CASSFYSGSPQYF
TGTGCCAGCAGTTTTTACTCCGGGAGCCCGCAGTATTTT
>TRBD1|NA|TRBJ1-1|TRBV5-1
CASSWSNRDRGLYGEAFF
TGCGCCAGCAGCTGGAGTAACCGGGACAGGGGGCTTTATGGTGAAGCTTTCTTT